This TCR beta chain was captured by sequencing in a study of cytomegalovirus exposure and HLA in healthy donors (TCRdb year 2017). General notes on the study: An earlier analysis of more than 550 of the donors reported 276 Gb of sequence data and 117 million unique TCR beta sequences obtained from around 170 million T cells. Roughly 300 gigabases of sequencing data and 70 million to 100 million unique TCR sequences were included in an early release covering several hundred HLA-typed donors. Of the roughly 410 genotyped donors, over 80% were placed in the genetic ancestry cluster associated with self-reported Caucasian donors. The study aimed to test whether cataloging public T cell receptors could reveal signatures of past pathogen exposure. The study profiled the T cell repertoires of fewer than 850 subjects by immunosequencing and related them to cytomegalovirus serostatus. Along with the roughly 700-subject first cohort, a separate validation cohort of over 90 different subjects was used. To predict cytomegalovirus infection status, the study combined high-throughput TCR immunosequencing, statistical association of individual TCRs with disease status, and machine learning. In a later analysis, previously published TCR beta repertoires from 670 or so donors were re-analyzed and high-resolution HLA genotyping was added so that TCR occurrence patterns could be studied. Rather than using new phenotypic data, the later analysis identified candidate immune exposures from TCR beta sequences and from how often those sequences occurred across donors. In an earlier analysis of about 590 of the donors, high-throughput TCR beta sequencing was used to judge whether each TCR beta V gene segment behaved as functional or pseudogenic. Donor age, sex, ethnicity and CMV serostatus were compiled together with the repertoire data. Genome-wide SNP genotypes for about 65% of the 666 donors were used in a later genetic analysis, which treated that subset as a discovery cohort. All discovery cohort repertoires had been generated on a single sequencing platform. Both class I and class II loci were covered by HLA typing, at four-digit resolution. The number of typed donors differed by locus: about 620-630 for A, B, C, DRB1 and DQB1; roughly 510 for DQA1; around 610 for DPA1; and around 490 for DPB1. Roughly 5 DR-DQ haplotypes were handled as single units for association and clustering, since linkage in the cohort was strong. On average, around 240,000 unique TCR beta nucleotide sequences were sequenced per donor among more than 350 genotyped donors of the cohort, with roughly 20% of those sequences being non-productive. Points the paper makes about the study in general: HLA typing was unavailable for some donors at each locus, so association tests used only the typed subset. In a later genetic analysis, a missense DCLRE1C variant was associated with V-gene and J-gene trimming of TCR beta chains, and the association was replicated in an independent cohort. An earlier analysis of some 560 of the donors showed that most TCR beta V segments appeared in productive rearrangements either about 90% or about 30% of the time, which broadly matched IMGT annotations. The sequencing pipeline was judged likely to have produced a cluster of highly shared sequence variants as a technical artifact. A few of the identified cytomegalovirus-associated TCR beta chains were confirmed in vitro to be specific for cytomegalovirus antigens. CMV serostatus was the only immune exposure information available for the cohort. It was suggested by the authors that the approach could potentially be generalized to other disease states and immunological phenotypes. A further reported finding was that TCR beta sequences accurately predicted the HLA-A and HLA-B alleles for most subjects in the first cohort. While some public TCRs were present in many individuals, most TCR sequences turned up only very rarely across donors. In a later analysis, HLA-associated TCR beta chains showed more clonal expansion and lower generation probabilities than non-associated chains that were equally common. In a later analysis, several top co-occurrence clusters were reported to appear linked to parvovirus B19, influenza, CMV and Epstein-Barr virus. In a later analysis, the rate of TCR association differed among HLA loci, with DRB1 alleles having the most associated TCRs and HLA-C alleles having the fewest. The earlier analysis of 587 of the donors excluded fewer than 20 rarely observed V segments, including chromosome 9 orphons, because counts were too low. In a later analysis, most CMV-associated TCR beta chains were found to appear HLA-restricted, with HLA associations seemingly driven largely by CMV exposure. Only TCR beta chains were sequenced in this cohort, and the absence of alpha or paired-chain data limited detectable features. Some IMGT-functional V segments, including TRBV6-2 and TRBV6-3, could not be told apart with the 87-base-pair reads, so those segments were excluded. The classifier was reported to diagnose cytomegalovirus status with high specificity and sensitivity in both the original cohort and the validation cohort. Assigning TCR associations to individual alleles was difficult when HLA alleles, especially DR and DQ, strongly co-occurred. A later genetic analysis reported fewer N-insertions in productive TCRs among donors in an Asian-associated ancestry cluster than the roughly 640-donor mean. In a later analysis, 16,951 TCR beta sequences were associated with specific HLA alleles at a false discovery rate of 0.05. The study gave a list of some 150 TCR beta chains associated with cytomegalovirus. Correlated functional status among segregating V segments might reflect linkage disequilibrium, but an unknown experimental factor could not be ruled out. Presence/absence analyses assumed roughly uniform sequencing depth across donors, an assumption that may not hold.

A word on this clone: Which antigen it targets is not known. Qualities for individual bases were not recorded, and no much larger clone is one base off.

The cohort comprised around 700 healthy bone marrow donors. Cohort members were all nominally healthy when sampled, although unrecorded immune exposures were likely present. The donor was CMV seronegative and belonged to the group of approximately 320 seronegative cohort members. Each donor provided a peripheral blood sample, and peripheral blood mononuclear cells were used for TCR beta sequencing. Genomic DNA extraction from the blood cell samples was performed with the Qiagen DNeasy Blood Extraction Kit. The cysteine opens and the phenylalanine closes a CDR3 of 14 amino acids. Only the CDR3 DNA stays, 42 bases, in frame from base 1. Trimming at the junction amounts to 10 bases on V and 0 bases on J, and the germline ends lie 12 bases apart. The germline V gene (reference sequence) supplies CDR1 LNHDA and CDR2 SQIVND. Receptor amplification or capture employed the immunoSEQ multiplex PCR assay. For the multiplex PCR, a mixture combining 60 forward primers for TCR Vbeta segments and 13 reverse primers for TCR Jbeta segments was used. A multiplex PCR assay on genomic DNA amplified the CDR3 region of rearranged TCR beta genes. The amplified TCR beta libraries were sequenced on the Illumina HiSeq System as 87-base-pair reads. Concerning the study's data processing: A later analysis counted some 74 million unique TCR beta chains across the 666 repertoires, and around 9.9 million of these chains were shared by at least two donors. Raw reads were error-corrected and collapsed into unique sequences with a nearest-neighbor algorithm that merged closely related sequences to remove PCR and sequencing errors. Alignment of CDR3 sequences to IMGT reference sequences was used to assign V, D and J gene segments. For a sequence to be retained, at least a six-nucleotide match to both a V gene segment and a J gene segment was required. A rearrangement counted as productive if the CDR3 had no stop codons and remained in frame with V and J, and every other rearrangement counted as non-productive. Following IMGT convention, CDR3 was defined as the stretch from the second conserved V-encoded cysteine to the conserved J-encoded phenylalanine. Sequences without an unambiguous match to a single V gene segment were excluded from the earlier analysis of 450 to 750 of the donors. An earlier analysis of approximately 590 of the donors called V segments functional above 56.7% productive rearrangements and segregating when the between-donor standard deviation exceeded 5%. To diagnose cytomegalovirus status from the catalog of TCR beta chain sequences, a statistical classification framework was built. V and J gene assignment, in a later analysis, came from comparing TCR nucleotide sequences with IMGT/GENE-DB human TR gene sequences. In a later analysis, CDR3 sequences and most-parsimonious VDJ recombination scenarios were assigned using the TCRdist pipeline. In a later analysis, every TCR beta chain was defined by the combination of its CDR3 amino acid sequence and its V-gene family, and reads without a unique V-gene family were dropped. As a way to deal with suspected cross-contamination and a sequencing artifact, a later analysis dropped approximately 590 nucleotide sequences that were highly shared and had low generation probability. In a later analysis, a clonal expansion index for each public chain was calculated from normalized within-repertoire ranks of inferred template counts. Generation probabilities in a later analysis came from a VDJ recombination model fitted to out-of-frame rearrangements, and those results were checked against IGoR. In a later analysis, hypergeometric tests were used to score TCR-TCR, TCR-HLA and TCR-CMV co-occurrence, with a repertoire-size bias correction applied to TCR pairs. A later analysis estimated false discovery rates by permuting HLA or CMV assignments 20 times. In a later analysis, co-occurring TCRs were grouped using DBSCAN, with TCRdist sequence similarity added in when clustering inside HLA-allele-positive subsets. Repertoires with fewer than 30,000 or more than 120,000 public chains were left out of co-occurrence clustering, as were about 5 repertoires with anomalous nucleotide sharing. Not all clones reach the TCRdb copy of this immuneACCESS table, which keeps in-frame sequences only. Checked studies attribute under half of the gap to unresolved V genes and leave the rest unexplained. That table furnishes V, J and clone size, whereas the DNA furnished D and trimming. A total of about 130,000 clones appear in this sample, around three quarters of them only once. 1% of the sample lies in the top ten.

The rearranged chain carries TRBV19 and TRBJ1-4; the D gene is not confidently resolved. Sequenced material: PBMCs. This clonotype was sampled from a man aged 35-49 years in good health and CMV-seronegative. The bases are TGTGCCACACGTAACAGAGCAACTAATGAAAAACTGTTTTTT. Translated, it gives CATRNRATNEKLFF.